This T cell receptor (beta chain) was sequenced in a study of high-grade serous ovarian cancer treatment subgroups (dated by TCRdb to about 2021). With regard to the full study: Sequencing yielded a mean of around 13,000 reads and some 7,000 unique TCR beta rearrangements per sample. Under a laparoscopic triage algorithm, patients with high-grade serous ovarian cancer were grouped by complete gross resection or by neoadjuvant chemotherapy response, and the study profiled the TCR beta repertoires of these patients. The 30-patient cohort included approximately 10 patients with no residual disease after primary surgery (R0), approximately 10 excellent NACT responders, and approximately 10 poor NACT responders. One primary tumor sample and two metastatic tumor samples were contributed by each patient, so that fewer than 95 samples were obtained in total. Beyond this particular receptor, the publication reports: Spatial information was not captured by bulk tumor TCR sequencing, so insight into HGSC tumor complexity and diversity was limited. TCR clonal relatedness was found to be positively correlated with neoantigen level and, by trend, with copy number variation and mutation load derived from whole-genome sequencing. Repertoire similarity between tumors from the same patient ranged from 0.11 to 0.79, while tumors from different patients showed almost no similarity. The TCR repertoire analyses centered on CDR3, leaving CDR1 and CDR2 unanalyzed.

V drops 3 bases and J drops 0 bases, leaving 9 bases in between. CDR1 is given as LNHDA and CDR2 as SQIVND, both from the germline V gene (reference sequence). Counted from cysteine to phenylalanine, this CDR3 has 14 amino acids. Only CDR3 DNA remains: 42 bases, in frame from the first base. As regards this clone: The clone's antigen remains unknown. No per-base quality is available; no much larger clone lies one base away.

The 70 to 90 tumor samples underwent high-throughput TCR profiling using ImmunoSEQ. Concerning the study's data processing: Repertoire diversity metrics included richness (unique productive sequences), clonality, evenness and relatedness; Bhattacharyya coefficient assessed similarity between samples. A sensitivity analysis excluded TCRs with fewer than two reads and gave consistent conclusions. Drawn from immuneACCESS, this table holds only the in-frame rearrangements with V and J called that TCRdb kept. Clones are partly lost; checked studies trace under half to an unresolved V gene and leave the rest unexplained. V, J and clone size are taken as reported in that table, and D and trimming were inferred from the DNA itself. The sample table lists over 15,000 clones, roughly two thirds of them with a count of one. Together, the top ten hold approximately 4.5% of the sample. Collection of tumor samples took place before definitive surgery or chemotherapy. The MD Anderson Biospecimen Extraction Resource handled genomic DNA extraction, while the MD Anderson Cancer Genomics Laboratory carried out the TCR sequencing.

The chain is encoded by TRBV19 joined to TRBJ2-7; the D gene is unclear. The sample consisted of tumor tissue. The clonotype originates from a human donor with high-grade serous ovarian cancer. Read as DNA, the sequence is TGTGCCAGTAGTATTGACCCGATCTCCTACGAGCAGTACTTC. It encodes CASSIDPISYEQYF.